Below are 8 T cell receptor beta chains sequenced from a single sample in a study of identifying expanded T cells in peripheral blood. The protocol was immunoSEQ multiplex PCR, while the TCRdb copy is restricted to in-frame clones and leaves out a portion. The sample has about 85,000 clones; more than 75% are singletons. Sequenced material: blood. These receptors were collected from a person aged 18 to 75 in good health.

This rearrangement joins TRBV28 to TRBJ1-2; D may be TRBD1 (5 bases). There are 13 residues in the CDR3. V lost 5 bases and J lost 2, with 9 bases in between. Per germline, CDR1 MDHEN and CDR2 SYDVKM. The CDR3 coding sequence is TGTGCCAGCAGTCTACAGGAGAACTATGGCTACACCTTC. This encodes CASSLQENYGYTF.

The chain uses TRBV14 and TRBJ2-5; a possible D gene is TRBD1 (6 bases). CDR1 and CDR2 from the germline V gene are SGHDN and FVKESK. This CDR3 region has 15 residues. Trimming removed 3 bases from V and 3 bases from J, with 14 bases in between. CDR3 sequence (DNA): TGTGCCAGCAGCCACAAGCAGGGGCTGGAAGAGACCCAGTACTTC. It encodes CASSHKQGLEETQYF.

The gene calls are TRBV6-1 and TRBJ1-2, with TRBD1 as a possible D gene (6 bases). Germline CDR1 and CDR2: MNHNS and SASEGT. Deletions cut 3 bases from V and 8 bases from J, with 25 bases between. This CDR3 region has 17 residues. This CDR3 is CASSEETVQGSLRGYTF. The CDR3 nucleotides are TGTGCCAGCAGTGAGGAGACTGTACAGGGATCATTGCGGGGCTACACCTTC.

This chain connects TRBV7-2 to TRBJ1-1, with D tentatively TRBD1 (5 bases). CDR1 is SGHTA, CDR2 FQGNSA, per germline. The CDR3 is made up of 16 amino acids. V was cut by 2 bases and J by 5 bases, with 18 bases left in between. The chain's CDR3 is CASSLLGRGGKTEAFF. The CDR3 DNA follows: TGTGCCAGCAGCTTATTAGGTAGGGGAGGGAAGACTGAAGCTTTCTTT.

This sequence joins TRBV4-2 and TRBJ1-4; D not certain. This CDR3 region has 14 residues. Germline CDR1 is LGHNA and CDR2 is YNFKEQ. V lost 0 bases and J lost 16, with 18 bases in between. This CDR3 is CASSQDLGPRRPFF. In nucleotides, the CDR3 is TGTGCCAGCAGCCAAGATTTGGGCCCTAGGCGCCCGTTTTTT.

The chain carries TRBV7-8 and TRBJ2-1; 12 bases match TRBD2. After removal of 6 bases from V and 9 bases from J, the junction contained 9 bases not matched to a gene. Germline values: CDR1 SGHVS, CDR2 FQNEAQ. This CDR3 is 15 amino acids long. The CDR3 reads CASSPPSGGAFEQFF. The CDR3, as DNA: TGTGCCAGCAGTCCGCCTAGCGGGGGGGCCTTTGAGCAGTTCTTC.

This chain connects TRBV30 to TRBJ2-5; TRBD1 matches 7 bases. CDR3 length equals 13 residues. V lost 0 bases and J lost 9; bases outside the gene matches: 7. The germline V gene encodes CDR1 GTSNPN and CDR2 SVGIG (reference sequence). CDR3 sequence: CAWSVQGMGAQYF. CDR3 DNA sequence: TGTGCCTGGAGTGTACAGGGGATGGGTGCCCAGTACTTC.

V gene TRBV7-9 combines with J gene TRBJ1-2; D not certain. V lost 5 bases and J lost 2, with 15 bases in between. There are 15 residues in the CDR3. Germline assignment: CDR1 SEHNR and CDR2 FQNEAQ (reference sequence). The CDR3 loop is CASSNGRGENYGYTF. CDR3 in DNA: TGTGCCAGCAGCAACGGACGCGGGGAGAACTATGGCTACACCTTC.